This T cell receptor (beta chain) was documented in a study of cytomegalovirus exposure and HLA in healthy donors. Study-level points and caveats: Data from an earlier analysis indicated that most TCR beta V segments were productive either about 90% or about 30% of the time. The listing of 160 or so TCR beta chains classed them as cytomegalovirus-associated. One cluster of highly shared sequence variants probably arose as a sequencing artifact. Later work associated roughly 17,000 TCR beta sequences with HLA alleles at 0.05 false discovery rate.

Concerning this clone: Antigen unknown. The sample carries other DNA sequences with the same CDR3.

Amplification used 60 Vbeta primers and 13 Jbeta primers. The data were produced by immunoSEQ multiplex PCR, yet TCRdb's version contains in-frame clones alone and is incomplete. Reported are around 110,000 clones; the ten largest clones contain about 3.8%. Germline V gene sequence: CDR1 SGDLS, CDR2 YYNGEE. The CDR3 is made up of 14 amino acids. The V gene lost 0 bases and the J gene lost 2 bases, with 8 bases spanning the gap. This sequence joins TRBV9 and TRBJ2-5; possible D gene TRBD2, 6 bases. The sequence came from a man aged 30 to 45 in good health and CMV-seronegative. The sequenced sample consisted of PBMCs. CDR3 sequence (DNA): TGTGCCAGCAGCGTAGGAGGACTACAAGAGACCCAGTACTTC. Amino acids: CASSVGGLQETQYF.